The present T cell receptor beta chain was sequenced within a study of shared clonotypes between healthy human individuals. Notes on the study in general: Measured sharing among donors was expected to vary with sequencing depth. Estimated richness was generally greater in naive than memory subsets. Shared across several donors were roughly 5% of the naive CD4 clonotypes.

Per sorted-subset replicate PCR, input was 200 to 250 ng DNA, representing about 29,000 T cell genomes. TCRdb's copy holds only in-frame clones and misses some; the assay was immunoSEQ multiplex PCR. The sample has around 690,000 clones; around 91% are singletons. As concerns this clone: Its antigen is not known.

The V end lost 0 bases, the J end lost 5 bases, and 14 bases lay between the germline ends. The CDR3 totals 15 residues. The V gene's germline CDR1 is SGHRS and CDR2 YFSETQ. The V call is TRBV5-1, the J call TRBJ2-5; no clear D. Sequences were obtained from memory CD8+ T cells from PBMCs. The subset here: CD45RO+ cells pooled with CCR7-negative TemRA cells. The receptor was isolated from a young man in good health. Some clones in this sample may be carry-over from other donors' samples. CDR3 protein: CASSLAGAPLETQYF. CDR3 nucleotide sequence: TGCGCCAGCAGCTTGGCCGGTGCACCCCTTGAGACCCAGTACTTC.